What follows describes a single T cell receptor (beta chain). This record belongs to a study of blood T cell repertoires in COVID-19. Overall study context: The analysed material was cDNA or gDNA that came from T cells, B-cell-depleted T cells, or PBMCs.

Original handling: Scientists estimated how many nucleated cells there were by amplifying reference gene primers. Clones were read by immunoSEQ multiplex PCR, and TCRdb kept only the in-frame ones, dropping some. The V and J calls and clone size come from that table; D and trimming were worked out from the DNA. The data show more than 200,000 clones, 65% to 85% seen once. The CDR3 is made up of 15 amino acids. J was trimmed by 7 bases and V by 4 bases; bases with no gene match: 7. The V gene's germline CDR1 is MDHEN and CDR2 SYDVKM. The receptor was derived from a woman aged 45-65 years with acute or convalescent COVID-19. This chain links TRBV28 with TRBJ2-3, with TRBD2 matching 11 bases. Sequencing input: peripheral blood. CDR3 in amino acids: CASSSRLAGRNTQYF. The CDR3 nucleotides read TGTGCCAGCAGTTCCAGACTAGCGGGGAGAAATACGCAGTATTTT.